This TCR beta chain was recovered during a study of blood T cell repertoires in COVID-19. Study in general: Samples representing acute and convalescent COVID-19 were sourced from the United States, Italy and Spain.

In the original workflow: Estimation of nucleated cell counts relied on the amplification of reference gene primers. Data came from immunoSEQ multiplex PCR; TCRdb stores just in-frame clones and leaves some out. That table gives V, J and clone size, and the DNA gave D and trimming. The table records 350,000 to 450,000 clones, 80% to 85% of them present only once. This CDR3 region has 16 residues. The participants were between about 18 and 100 years old and came from under 25 US areas. The chain links TRBV21-1 to TRBJ2-5; the table assigns TRBD1, which was not confirmed against the DNA. TRBV21-1 is a known pseudogene. The clonotype comes from a woman aged 45-65 years who had recovered from COVID-19. Sequences were obtained from PBMCs or T cells enriched from blood (not recorded which). CDR3 amino acids: CASSKAQGAGSETQYF. DNA of the CDR3: TGTGCCAGCAGCAAGGCCCAGGGGGCTGGTTCGGAGACCCAGTACTTC.